This TCR beta chain was obtained from a study of blood T cell repertoires in COVID-19. Study details: T cells, B-cell-depleted T cells, or PBMCs supplied cDNA or gDNA.

Here immunoSEQ multiplex PCR was the method, and the copy in TCRdb shows in-frame clones only, minus some. Of around 84,000 clones listed, approximately 78% are singletons. This CDR3 is 15 amino acids long. The V gene lost 3 bases and the J gene lost 3 bases, with 13 bases spanning the gap. From germline, CDR1 is SGDLS and CDR2 YYNGEE. Patients of the Seattle cohort, enrolled during active infection, were followed longitudinally. The origin of this receptor is a man in his 60s with COVID-19, enrolled during active disease. J is TRBJ2-1 and V is TRBV9; possibly TRBD2 for D (6 bases). Source material: peripheral blood. The CDR3 nucleotides read TGTGCCAGCAGCGCCGACTCCGGGGGCTACAATGAGCAGTTCTTC. As protein: CASSADSGGYNEQFF. Complete variable domain (other parts from reference TRBV9 and TRBJ2-1): DSGVTQTPKHLITATGQRVTLRCSPRSGDLSVYWYQQSLDQGLQFLIQYYNGEERAKGNILERFSAQQFPDLHSELNLSSLELGDSALYFCASSADSGGYNEQFFGPGTRLTVL.